The 21 T cell receptor beta chains presented below share a single source sample, sequenced in a study of T cells in Graves' hyperthyroidism and ophthalmopathy. Using RNA transcripts as the source, TCR beta CDR3 regions were amplified. The TCR CDR3 was amplified in a first-round RT-PCR using the HTBI primer set. TCRdb passed the multiplex PCR reads through MiXCR, listing each CDR3 protein once. Found here are 250,000 to 300,000 distinct CDR3 sequences, about an eighth of them singletons; the top ten hold about 8%. Sequenced: blood. These TCRs come from a woman between 25 and 40 years old with Graves' hyperthyroidism that later progressed to Graves' ophthalmopathy.

At least ten counts were recorded for this clonotype. The chain is built from TRBV6-2 or TRBV6-3 and TRBJ1-2, with D perhaps TRBD1 (6 bases). Per germline, CDR1 MNHEY and CDR2 SVGEGT. This CDR3 has 14 amino acids. The V end was cut by 6 bases, the J end by 2 bases, with 13 bases between. CDR3 in amino acids: CASRFSGTNYGYTF. CDR3 sequence (DNA): TGTGCCAGCAGATTTTCCGGGACAAACTATGGCTACACCTTC.

This clonotype showed up just a few times. The chain links TRBV5-1 to TRBJ2-2; tentative D call: TRBD2 (6 bases). V lost 0 bases to trimming and J lost 5 bases, with 8 bases between them. Germline lookup yields CDR1 SGHRS and CDR2 YFSETQ. The CDR3 has 14 amino acids. The CDR3 nucleotides read TGCGCCAGCAGCTTGGCAGGGAGGACCGGGGAGCTGTTTTTT. Protein product: CASSLAGRTGELFF.

Ten or more counts support this clonotype. The genes are TRBV7-9 and TRBJ2-3, with 10 bases that match TRBD1. J lost 1 base, V lost 1 base, and 2 bases had no gene match. CDR1 and CDR2 from the germline V gene are SEHNR and FQNEAQ (reference sequence). This CDR3 has 16 residues. CDR3 nucleotides: TGTGCCAGCAGCTTAGGCGGGACAGGGGGCACAGATACGCAGTATTTT. Translating gives CASSLGGTGGTDTQYF.

V usage is TRBV4-1 and J usage is TRBJ2-1; no clear D gene. CDR3 length equals 16 residues. CDR1 is MGHRA, CDR2 YSYEKL, per germline. Trimming removed 6 bases from V and 0 bases from J, with 15 bases in between. The CDR3 reads CASRHPGHTSYNEQFF. The CDR3 DNA reads TGCGCCAGCAGACACCCCGGGCATACCTCCTACAATGAGCAGTTCTTC.

This clonotype was counted at least ten times. This chain connects TRBV14 to TRBJ1-5; D remains ambiguous. The CDR3 sequence is 17 residues long. V was trimmed by 0 bases and J by 0 bases, leaving 12 bases between them. Germline V gives CDR1 SGHDN, CDR2 FVKESK. The CDR3 loop is CASSQDRIIDSNQPQHF. The CDR3 nucleotides are TGTGCCAGCAGCCAAGATCGGATTATTGATAGCAATCAGCCCCAGCATTTT.

The rearrangement links TRBV19 to TRBJ2-4; no clear D gene. The V end lost 9 bases, the J end lost 1 base, and 16 bases lay between the germline ends. The CDR3 is made up of 15 amino acids. The germline gives CDR1 LNHDA, CDR2 SQIVND (reference sequence). DNA for the CDR3: TGTGCCAGCAGAGACATCCTTGAGGCCAAAAACATTCAGTACTTC. It yields the protein CASRDILEAKNIQYF.

This clonotype was counted many times. The J gene is TRBJ2-5, the V gene TRBV11-2; D remains ambiguous. Germline-derived CDR1 and CDR2 are SGHAT and FQNNGV. Trimming stripped 4 bases from V and 5 bases from J, with 17 bases between. This CDR3 contains 15 residues. The CDR3 DNA reads as TGTGCCAGCAGCTCTTTTCGGCCGGGCAGGGAGACCCAGTACTTC. Encoded protein: CASSSFRPGRETQYF. The entire variable domain, with the rest obtained from reference TRBV11-2 and TRBJ2-5, is as follows: EAGVAQSPRYKIIEKRQSVAFWCNPISGHATLYWYQQILGQGPKLLIQFQNNGVVDDSQLPKDRFSAERLKGVDSTLKIQPAKLEDSAVYLCASSSFRPGRETQYFGPGTRLLVL.

This clonotype was counted once. The chain combines TRBV6-5 with TRBJ2-1; 10 nucleotides line up with TRBD2. CDR1 is MNHEY and CDR2 is SVGAGI in the germline V gene. The CDR3 length is 16 residues. V shed 1 base and J 8 bases; nucleotides not matched to a gene: 8. The CDR3 nucleotides are TGTGCCAGCAGTTACTATTCTAGCGGGAGTAACGATGAGCAGTTCTTC. Translation gives CASSYYSSGSNDEQFF.

This clonotype came up many times. The V and J genes are TRBV7-2 and TRBJ1-2; D not resolved. The CDR3 is made up of 14 amino acids. With 4 bases removed from V and 4 bases from J, the gap between germline ends came to 13 bases. Germline V gene sequence: CDR1 SGHTA, CDR2 FQGNSA. The CDR3 reads CASSSSGGSYGYTF. The DNA for the CDR3 is TGTGCCAGCAGCTCCTCGGGAGGGTCCTATGGCTACACCTTC.

The gene calls are TRBV30 and TRBJ1-3; D is uncertain. Looked up from germline, CDR1 is GTSNPN and CDR2 is SVGIG (reference sequence). CDR3 length: 19 amino acids. With 1 base removed from V and 0 bases from J, the gap between germline ends came to 22 bases. CDR3 region: CAWSDLGRSTPNSGNTIYF. CDR3 DNA: TGTGCCTGGAGTGACCTAGGGCGGAGTACGCCTAACTCTGGAAACACCATATATTTT.

This chain joins TRBV9 and TRBJ1-1; no reliable D call. This CDR3 has 12 amino acids. The V gene's germline CDR1 is SGDLS and CDR2 YYNGEE. Trimming left V 0 bases short and J 14 bases short, with 14 bases between. The CDR3 is CASSVVGGLPFF. The CDR3 DNA reads TGTGCCAGCAGCGTAGTGGGCGGACTTCCCTTCTTT.

V gene TRBV6-1 combines with J gene TRBJ1-1; D perhaps matches TRBD1 (5 bases). V gave up 2 bases and J gave up 4 bases, with 17 bases separating them. This CDR3 is built from 16 residues. CDR1 is MNHNS, CDR2 SASEGT, per germline. CDR3 nucleotides: TGTGCCAGCAGTGAATTGTCATGGGGGGATGGCACTGAAGCTTTCTTT. Translated: CASSELSWGDGTEAFF.

This clonotype showed up many times. The gene calls are TRBV6-2 or TRBV6-3 and TRBJ2-1, with 12 positions matching TRBD2. This CDR3 region has 15 residues. CDR1 MNHEY and CDR2 SVGEGT come from the germline V gene. With 5 bases clipped from V and 3 bases from J, the junction kept 2 bases outside the gene matches. CDR3 residues: CASSPSGGGYNEQFF. The DNA of the CDR3 is TGTGCCAGCAGTCCTAGCGGGGGGGGCTACAATGAGCAGTTCTTC.

The V call is TRBV28, the J call TRBJ1-3; maybe TRBD1 (6 bases). Trimming shortened V by 4 bases and J by 2 bases, and 12 bases separated the two germline ends. Germline values: CDR1 MDHEN, CDR2 SYDVKM. CDR3 length: 15 residues. CDR3 sequence: CASSSGGGPGNTIYF. DNA for the CDR3: TGTGCCAGCAGTTCCGGGGGGGGGCCTGGAAACACCATATATTTT.

Of note for this clonotype: One base away lies a much larger clone, so this may be a sequencing read error. This CDR3 is missing its conserved last phenylalanine or tryptophan, likely due to a read error. The chain couples TRBV18 to TRBJ2-5; D call uncertain. V was clipped by 4 bases and J by 1 base, with 7 bases between them. The CDR3 covers 13 residues. Germline CDR1 is KGHSH and CDR2 is LQKENI. The CDR3 DNA follows: TGTGCCAGCTCACTGACACTCCAAGAGACCCAGTACCTC. It translates to CASSLTLQETQYL.

This clonotype was counted only a few times. The chain is built from TRBV9 and TRBJ2-3; D possibly uses TRBD1 or TRBD2 (5 bases each). This CDR3 spans 15 amino acids. V lost 7 bases and J 1 base, leaving 16 bases between the germline ends. Germline loops: CDR1 SGDLS, CDR2 YYNGEE. CDR3 nucleotides: TGTGCCAGCTCCCCTCAGGGAGTACGCACAGATACGCAGTATTTT. Encoded protein: CASSPQGVRTDTQYF.

This clonotype was detected only a few times. CDR3 DNA sequence: TGCAGTGCTTCACAGGTTTCAGATACGCAGTATTTT. This gives the protein CSASQVSDTQYF. The V call is TRBV20-1, the J call TRBJ2-3; possibly TRBD1 for D (5 bases). Trimming pared 5 bases from V and 4 bases from J, leaving 10 bases between. The CDR3 runs 12 residues. Germline values: CDR1 DFQATT, CDR2 SNEGSKA (reference sequence).

This clonotype was seen many times. The rearrangement links TRBV15 to TRBJ2-3; D might be TRBD2 (6 bases). The CDR3 has 13 amino acids. CDR1 is LNHNV and CDR2 is YYDKDF in the germline V gene (reference sequence). V was trimmed by 2 bases and J by 10 bases, leaving 13 bases between them. Written as DNA, the CDR3 is TGTGCCACCAGCAGACCACTAGCTCCCCCGCAGTATTTT. The encoded protein is CATSRPLAPPQYF.

This clonotype was seen more than once but under ten times. The CDR3 spells CSASVGTQQETQYF. CDR3 sequence (DNA): TGCAGTGCTAGTGTCGGAACCCAACAAGAGACCCAGTACTTC. The chain couples TRBV20-1 to TRBJ2-5, with unresolved D. V was shortened by 3 bases and J by 2 bases, with 13 bases between the two germline ends. The CDR3 runs to 14 residues. CDR1 is DFQATT and CDR2 is SNEGSKA in the germline V gene (reference sequence).

The table lists this clonotype with many counts. V usage is TRBV20-1 and J usage is TRBJ2-1; D possibly corresponds to TRBD2 (6 bases). CDR1 and CDR2 from the germline V gene are DFQATT and SNEGSKA (reference sequence). With 6 bases removed from V and 6 bases from J, the gap between germline ends came to 18 bases. The CDR3 is 14 amino acids. The CDR3 is CSAMTSNPLNEQFF. The CDR3 nucleotides are TGCAGTGCCATGACTAGTAATCCGCTCAATGAGCAGTTCTTC.

This clonotype was detected ten times or more. The chain combines TRBV20-1 with TRBJ1-1; 8 positions match TRBD1. The CDR3 is made up of 12 amino acids. V was pared by 7 bases and J by 3 bases, with 4 bases of the junction left unmatched. CDR1 and CDR2 from the germline V gene are DFQATT and SNEGSKA (reference sequence). In DNA, the CDR3 is TGCAGTGTAGGACAGGGTGACACTGAAGCTTTCTTT. Residues: CSVGQGDTEAFF.